This paragraph reports one TCR beta chain. What it binds is not known. Between the trimmed V and J ends, which lost 0 bases and 10 bases, there was a span of 11 bases. From germline, CDR1 is SGHNT and CDR2 YYREEE (reference sequence). This CDR3 region has 14 residues. Assay: immunoSEQ multiplex PCR; the TCRdb copy retains only in-frame clones and omits some. The sample shows approximately 130,000 clones, roughly 93% of them seen only once. This entry belongs to a study of T cell responses to AZD1222 COVID-19 vaccine. Study-level points and caveats: Spike-wide coverage was observed for vaccine-associated CD4 TCRs, with dominant responses at 160-218 and 743-854. Repertoires were obtained solely post-peak T cell response. Donors were mostly white British, more females; clonal diversity possibly underestimated. Nearly half of spike-specific TCRs reportedly go after variant regions that carry no mutations.

Sequencing was performed on peripheral blood, taken on day 0 of AZD1222 vaccination. V is TRBV5-4 and J is TRBJ1-6, with unresolved D. This sequence originates from an adult in good health. CDR3 nucleotides: TGTGCCAGCAGCTTGGAGCAGGAGGGATCACCCCTCCACTTT. Its translation: CASSLEQEGSPLHF.